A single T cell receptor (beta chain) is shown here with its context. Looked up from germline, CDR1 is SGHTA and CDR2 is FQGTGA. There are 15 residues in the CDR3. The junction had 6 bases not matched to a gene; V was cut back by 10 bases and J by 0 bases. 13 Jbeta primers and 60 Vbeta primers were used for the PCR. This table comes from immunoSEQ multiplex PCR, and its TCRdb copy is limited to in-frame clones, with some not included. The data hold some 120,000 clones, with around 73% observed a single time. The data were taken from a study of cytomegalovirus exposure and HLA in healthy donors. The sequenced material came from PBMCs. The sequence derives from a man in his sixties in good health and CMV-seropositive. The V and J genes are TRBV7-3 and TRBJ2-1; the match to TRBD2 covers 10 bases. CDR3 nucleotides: TGTGCCAACCAGCGGGGGGGTCGCTCCTACAATGAGCAGTTCTTC. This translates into CANQRGGRSYNEQFF.